This TCR beta chain originates from a study of shared clonotypes between healthy human individuals. Measured with immunoSEQ multiplex PCR; TCRdb has only the in-frame clones, and not every one. Of 1,500,000 or so clones listed, approximately 98.5% are singletons. This CDR3 region has 13 residues. Germline CDR1 reads SGHAT; CDR2 reads FQNNGV. V lost 6 bases and J lost 6, with 15 bases in between. This chain connects TRBV11-2 to TRBJ2-7, with D possibly TRBD2 on 5 matching bases. The sample consisted of naive CD4+ T cells sorted from blood. Subset here: CD45RA+ positively selected. The TCR was taken from a man between 25 and 39 years old in good health. CDR3 region: CASSSFTRREQYF. The CDR3 DNA reads as TGTGCCAGCAGTTCTTTTACTAGACGCGAGCAGTACTTC.